A selection of T cell receptor beta chains follows, all from one sample in a study of cytomegalovirus exposure and HLA in healthy donors. Assay: immunoSEQ multiplex PCR; the TCRdb copy retains only in-frame clones and omits some. The sample consists of about 170,000 clones, 82% of them appearing once. The sample consisted of PBMCs. These receptors were obtained from a girl aged 2 to 9 in good health and CMV-seropositive. The CDR3 runs from the conserved cysteine through the conserved F or W. A D gene is named only where the DNA matches it firmly. Not every row has a clone size; where given, it reads once, few, many or a size class.

v_gene,d_gene,j_gene,abundance,CDR3aa,CDR3nt
TRBV5-6,.,TRBJ2-7,few,CASSLITTYEQYF,TGTGCCAGCAGCTTAATTACTACCTACGAGCAGTACTTC
TRBV4-1,TRBD2,TRBJ2-1,.,CASSPGTSGKGYNEQFF,TGCGCCAGCAGCCCAGGGACTAGCGGGAAAGGATACAATGAGCAGTTCTTC
TRBV6-1,.,TRBJ1-1,.,CASSDSFRLRREAFF,TGTGCCAGCAGTGACTCCTTCCGTTTACGTAGGGAGGCTTTCTTT
TRBV29-1,TRBD2,TRBJ2-5,.,CSVEGRTSGLQETQYF,TGCAGCGTTGAAGGACGGACTAGCGGGCTCCAAGAGACCCAGTACTTC
TRBV19,.,TRBJ1-5,.,CASTPSISVNQPQHF,TGTGCCAGTACCCCTTCCATCTCGGTCAATCAGCCCCAGCATTTT
TRBV28,TRBD1,TRBJ1-4,.,CASSAGTVTNEKLFF,TGTGCCAGCAGCGCCGGGACAGTAACTAATGAAAAACTGTTTTTT
TRBV15,TRBD1,TRBJ2-7,.,CATSRAPGQGGDEQYF,TGTGCCACCAGCAGGGCACCGGGACAGGGAGGGGACGAGCAGTACTTC
TRBV9,.,TRBJ2-5,.,CASSVEGETQYF,TGTGCCAGCAGCGTAGAGGGGGAGACCCAGTACTTC
TRBV5-1,TRBD1,TRBJ1-1,.,CASSFSGGNTEAFF,TGCGCCAGCAGCTTTTCAGGGGGCAACACTGAAGCTTTCTTT
TRBV5-1,.,TRBJ2-1,.,CASSLISDFNEQFF,TGCGCCAGCAGCCTTATTTCGGACTTCAATGAGCAGTTCTTC
TRBV6-4,TRBD1,TRBJ2-2,many,CASRLTGDTGELFF,TGTGCCAGCAGACTTACAGGGGACACCGGGGAGCTGTTTTTT
TRBV30,.,TRBJ2-6,.,CAWSVPGTGANVLTF,TGTGCCTGGAGTGTACCCGGGACTGGGGCCAACGTCCTGACTTTC
TRBV6-6,TRBD1,TRBJ1-2,.,CASSLRTGAYGYTF,TGTGCCAGCAGCCTCAGGACAGGGGCCTATGGCTACACCTTC
TRBV5-8,TRBD1,TRBJ2-3,.,CASSLGQGINWDTQYF,TGTGCCAGCAGCTTGGGACAGGGAATTAATTGGGATACGCAGTATTTT
TRBV5-6,TRBD2,TRBJ2-7,.,CASSLGLAGVYEQYF,TGTGCCAGCAGCTTAGGACTAGCGGGCGTCTACGAGCAGTACTTC
TRBV11-2,.,TRBJ2-3,.,CASYSRQASTDTQYF,TGTGCCAGCTATTCCCGACAGGCTAGCACAGATACGCAGTATTTT
TRBV30,TRBD1,TRBJ1-1,.,CAWRIRGQGAGTEAFF,TGTGCCTGGAGAATACGGGGACAGGGGGCTGGCACTGAAGCTTTCTTT
TRBV19,TRBD2,TRBJ2-2,.,CASSIPTRERRTGELFF,TGTGCCAGTAGTATCCCTACGCGGGAGAGGAGAACCGGGGAGCTGTTTTTT
TRBV6-5,.,TRBJ1-5,.,CASSKRGLGQPQHF,TGTGCCAGCAGTAAGCGGGGGCTCGGGCAGCCCCAGCATTTT
TRBV5-4,.,TRBJ2-5,.,CASSLYDRGTQYF,TGTGCCAGCAGCTTGTATGACCGGGGGACCCAGTACTTC